The next 24 T cell receptor beta chains were all read from a single sample in a study of blood T cell repertoires in COVID-19. TCRdb's copy holds only in-frame clones and misses some; the assay was immunoSEQ multiplex PCR. The sample includes 180,000 or so clones, about 89% of them seen just once. The sample taken for sequencing was peripheral blood. All receptors come from a man aged 70-80 years with acute or convalescent COVID-19.

The rearrangement joins TRBV5-1 to TRBJ1-5; D may be TRBD1 (5 bases). V lost 5 bases and J lost 6, with 12 bases in between. The germline gives CDR1 SGHRS, CDR2 YFSETQ. This CDR3 has 13 residues. CDR3 bases: TGCGCCAGCAGTTCAGGGTACGCTCAGCCCCAGCATTTT. It translates to CASSSGYAQPQHF.

CDR3 region: CASSISQGILNTEAFF. The CDR3 DNA follows: TGTGCCAGTAGTATATCCCAGGGGATCTTAAACACTGAAGCTTTCTTT. The chain couples TRBV19 to TRBJ1-1; a possible D gene is TRBD1 (6 bases). This CDR3 is built from 16 residues. Germline assignment: CDR1 LNHDA and CDR2 SQIVND (reference sequence). V was cut by 2 bases and J by 2 bases, with 15 bases left in between.

This chain joins TRBV18 and TRBJ2-7; TRBD2 agrees at 11 bases. The CDR3 is 17 residues long. V lost 0 bases to trimming and J lost 5 bases; unmatched junction nucleotides: 9. Germline loops: CDR1 KGHSH, CDR2 LQKENI. CDR3 nucleotide sequence: TGTGCCAGCTCACCACCGGGCCGACTAGCGGGAATGAACGAGCAGTACTTC. It is translated as CASSPPGRLAGMNEQYF.

The rearrangement links TRBV18 to TRBJ1-1, with 9 bases that match TRBD1. The CDR3 covers 17 residues. CDR1 is KGHSH, CDR2 LQKENI, per germline. V was clipped by 3 bases and J by 0 bases; unmatched bases: 8. CDR3 region: CASSPLQGALMNTEAFF. CDR3 bases: TGTGCCAGCTCACCGTTACAGGGGGCGTTGATGAACACTGAAGCTTTCTTT.

CDR3 in amino acids: CASSPGQTYEQYF. CDR3 coding DNA: TGTGCCAGCAGCCCGGGACAGACCTACGAGCAGTACTTC. The chain uses TRBV7-8 and TRBJ2-7; 7 nucleotides match TRBD1. The trim removed 5 bases at V and 2 bases at J, leaving 3 bases unmatched. The CDR3 sequence is 13 residues long. Germline CDR1 SGHVS, CDR2 FQNEAQ.

This chain's CDR3 is CASSETTGGYGYTF. In nucleotides, the CDR3 is TGTGCCAGCAGTGAGACGACAGGGGGCTATGGCTACACCTTC. This chain links TRBV2 with TRBJ1-2, with TRBD1 matching 9 bases. Germline lookup yields CDR1 SNHLY and CDR2 FYNNEI. There are 14 residues in the CDR3. The V segment lost 3 bases and the J segment 4 bases; nucleotides outside the gene matches: 3.

V gene TRBV28 combines with J gene TRBJ2-1, with TRBD2 identical over 8 bases. Germline V gene lookup returns CDR1 MDHEN and CDR2 SYDVKM. This CDR3 spans 15 amino acids. Trimming cost V 0 bases and J 3 bases; bases outside gene matches: 1. The CDR3 coding sequence is TGTGCCAGCAGTTTATGGGCGGGGGGCTACAATGAGCAGTTCTTC. Its translation is CASSLWAGGYNEQFF.

This chain connects TRBV28 to TRBJ1-4; D unclear. The germline gives CDR1 MDHEN, CDR2 SYDVKM. The ends were cut back, 2 bases at V and 8 bases at J, with 15 bases in the middle. The CDR3 has 15 residues. In nucleotides, the CDR3 is TGTGCCAGCAGTTTACCCACTCTTAGGAGAGAAAAACTGTTTTTT. As protein: CASSLPTLRREKLFF.

The chain is built from TRBV5-1 and TRBJ2-5; 8 bases line up with TRBD1. The CDR3 runs 16 residues. V trimming: 7 bases; J trimming: 5 bases; junction bases outside the gene matches: 16. Per the germline V gene, CDR1 is SGHRS and CDR2 is YFSETQ. The CDR3 protein is CASRNWMDRESETQYF. The CDR3 DNA sequence: TGCGCCAGCCGAAACTGGATGGACAGGGAAAGTGAGACCCAGTACTTC.

The rearrangement joins TRBV5-4 to TRBJ2-2; TRBD1 aligns across 8 bases. The length of the CDR3 is 16 residues. J lost 5 bases, V lost 4 bases, and 10 bases had no gene match. In germline, CDR1 is SGHNT, CDR2 YYREEE (reference sequence). The CDR3 region has the DNA TGTGCCAGCAGCCTTCTCGCAGGGGGCGCGACCGGGGAGCTGTTTTTT. This sequence encodes CASSLLAGGATGELFF. Full variable domain (outside the CDR3, taken from reference TRBV5-4 and TRBJ2-2): ETGVTQSPTHLIKTRGQQVTLRCSSQSGHNTVSWYQQALGQGPQFIFQYYREEENGRGNFPPRFSGLQFPNYSSELNVNALELDDSALYLCASSLLAGGATGELFFGEGSRLTVL.

Only a few counts were recorded for this clone. The chain couples TRBV2 to TRBJ2-5; the D gene is possibly TRBD2 (5 bases). In germline, CDR1 is SNHLY, CDR2 FYNNEI. This CDR3 has 15 amino acids. V was pared by 5 bases and J by 2 bases, with 15 bases between. For the CDR3, the DNA is TGTGCCAGCAGTCTCCCCGACGAGGGTCAAGAGACCCAGTACTTC. Translated, it gives CASSLPDEGQETQYF.

The V call is TRBV19, the J call TRBJ1-2; D might be TRBD1 (6 bases). Trimming removed 3 bases at V and 6 bases at J, with 14 bases between. Germline V gene lookup returns CDR1 LNHDA and CDR2 SQIVND (reference sequence). The CDR3 covers 14 residues. CDR3 nucleotide sequence: TGTGCCAGTAGTATGCACAGGGAGACGAATGGCTACACCTTC. It is translated as CASSMHRETNGYTF.

The genes are TRBV27 and TRBJ1-5, with D hard to call. CDR1 is MNHEY and CDR2 is SMNVEV in the germline V gene (reference sequence). Trimming cost V 6 bases and J 3 bases, with 12 bases left between them. CDR3 length: 14 residues. The CDR3 sequence is CASRRKYFNQPQHF. The CDR3 bases are TGTGCCAGCAGGCGAAAATACTTCAATCAGCCCCAGCATTTT.

V gene TRBV11-3 combines with J gene TRBJ1-1; D unclear. Deletions cut 0 bases from V and 4 bases from J, with 12 bases between. The CDR3 is made up of 15 amino acids. The V gene's germline CDR1 is SGHNT and CDR2 YENEEA. Here the CDR3 DNA reads TGTGCCAGCAGCTTAGAACGGGTTATAGGCACTGAAGCTTTCTTT. It is translated as CASSLERVIGTEAFF. Complete variable domain (other parts from reference TRBV11-3 and TRBJ1-1): EAGVVQSPRYKIIEKKQPVAFWCNPISGHNTLYWYLQNLGQGPELLIRYENEEAVDDSQLPKDRFSAERLKGVDSTLKIQPAELGDSAVYLCASSLERVIGTEAFFGQGTRLTVV.

The V gene is TRBV27, the J gene TRBJ2-2, with 11 nucleotides matching TRBD1. Germline CDR1 is MNHEY and CDR2 is SMNVEV (reference sequence). Losses at the gene ends were 5 bases for V and 5 bases for J; bases not matched to a gene: 4. The CDR3 extends over 15 amino acids. The CDR3 sequence: CASSPGTGGTGELFF. CDR3 in DNA: TGTGCCAGCAGTCCCGGGACAGGGGGGACCGGGGAGCTGTTTTTT.

The rearrangement uses TRBV28 and TRBJ1-3, with 9 bases matching TRBD1. CDR3 size: 15 residues. CDR1 is MDHEN and CDR2 is SYDVKM in the germline V gene. V lost 5 bases and J lost 2; bases outside the gene matches: 4. The DNA of the CDR3 is TGTGCCAGCAGTATTCGGACAGGGGCTGGAAACACCATATATTTT. Translating gives CASSIRTGAGNTIYF. Full variable domain (rest looked up from reference TRBV28 and TRBJ1-3): DVKVTQSSRYLVKRTGEKVFLECVQDMDHENMFWYRQDPGLGLRLIYFSYDVKMKEKGDIPEGYSVSREKKERFSLILESASTNQTSMYLCASSIRTGAGNTIYFGEGSWLTVV.

This sequence joins TRBV4-1 and TRBJ1-5, with unresolved D. V lost 0 bases to trimming and J lost 5 bases, with 8 bases between them. The CDR3 totals 14 residues. Germline assignment: CDR1 MGHRA and CDR2 YSYEKL. CDR3 DNA: TGCGCCAGCAGCCAAGAAAAGAGGGATCAGCCCCAGCATTTT. Translation: CASSQEKRDQPQHF.

As to this clone: In the same sample, other DNA sequences code for this CDR3. J is TRBJ2-3 and V is TRBV5-1; 7 bases map to TRBD1. Trimming took 2 bases from V and 2 from J; bases not matched to a gene: 5. This CDR3 region has 15 residues. Looked up from germline, CDR1 is SGHRS and CDR2 is YFSETQ. The CDR3 is CASSLGGRHTDTQYF. CDR3 bases: TGCGCCAGCAGCTTAGGGGGCAGACACACAGATACGCAGTATTTT.

The genes are TRBV7-2 and TRBJ1-2, with 8 bases identical to TRBD1. The CDR3 consists of 13 residues. The ends lost 5 bases at V and 7 bases at J; junction bases unmatched: 6. Germline V gene data show CDR1 as SGHTA and CDR2 as FQGNSA. The CDR3 region is CASSPDRDGGYTF. Written as DNA, the CDR3 is TGTGCCAGCAGCCCGGACAGGGACGGTGGCTACACCTTC.

This chain joins TRBV28 and TRBJ1-5; 7 positions match TRBD1. The CDR3 loop spans 16 amino acids. Germline loops: CDR1 MDHEN, CDR2 SYDVKM. After removal of 1 base from V and 4 bases from J, the junction contained 7 bases not matched to a gene. CDR3 region: CASSLYRDSGNQPQHF. The CDR3 nucleotides are TGTGCCAGCAGTTTATACCGGGACAGTGGAAATCAGCCCCAGCATTTT.

The rearrangement joins TRBV7-3 to TRBJ2-5, with D tentatively TRBD2 (6 bases). Germline V CDR1 and CDR2: SGHTA, FQGTGA. V lost 3 bases, J lost 5 bases, and 10 bases lay in between. The CDR3 consists of 13 residues. CDR3 sequence (DNA): TGTGCCAGCAGCTTTGGAGGGAGGGAGACCCAGTACTTC. It encodes CASSFGGRETQYF.

The genes are TRBV23-1 and TRBJ2-7; no definite D call. TRBV23-1 belongs to the ORF category, with a function that is uncertain. The CDR3 has 12 residues. Deletions cut 4 bases from V and 6 bases from J, with 10 bases between. The CDR3 is CASSRAAREQYF. CDR3 sequence (DNA): TGCGCCAGCAGTCGTGCGGCGCGCGAGCAGTACTTC.

The V gene is TRBV14, the J gene TRBJ1-2, with a weak D call TRBD1 (6 bases). Trimming stripped 0 bases from V and 4 bases from J, with 30 bases between. The CDR3 has 21 amino acids. The V gene's germline CDR1 is SGHDN and CDR2 FVKESK. The CDR3 protein is CASSQDNFWASLGQRPYGYTF. CDR3 sequence (DNA): TGTGCCAGCAGCCAAGATAATTTCTGGGCTTCTCTCGGACAGAGACCCTATGGCTACACCTTC.

The chain joins TRBV7-3 to TRBJ2-7; 10 bases align to TRBD2. The J segment lost 6 bases and the V segment lost 3 bases, leaving 5 bases of the junction unmatched. CDR1 is SGHTA, CDR2 FQGTGA, per germline. The CDR3 contains 14 residues. In nucleotides, the CDR3 is TGTGCCAGCAGCTTCCTAGCGGGGGACAGCGAGCAGTACTTC. This sequence encodes CASSFLAGDSEQYF.